The clone carrying this TCR beta chain occurred once. Using immunoSEQ multiplex PCR, the repertoire was profiled, and TCRdb retains in-frame clones only, with some absent. The data contain around 58,000 clones, under 90% of them seen just once; the ten biggest clones take up 9.5% to 13%. CDR3 size: 14 residues. J gave up 0 bases and V 7 bases, and 6 bases lay outside the gene matches. CDR1 and CDR2 from the germline V gene are SGHDT and YYEEEE. The data derive from a study of T cell responses to AZD1222 COVID-19 vaccine. This TCR derives from an adult in good health. Sequenced material: peripheral blood, taken on day 0 of AZD1222 vaccination. V gene TRBV5-6 combines with J gene TRBJ1-1; 7 bases match TRBD1. The CDR3 protein is CASRETGMNTEAFF. The DNA for the CDR3 is TGTGCCAGCCGCGAGACAGGGATGAACACTGAAGCTTTCTTT.